The clone carrying this TCR beta chain has a handful of counts. TCR beta CDR3 region amplification was performed from RNA transcripts. First-round RT-PCR with HTBI primers amplified the TCR CDR3 region. TCRdb used MiXCR to reprocess the multiplex PCR reads, holding one entry per CDR3 protein. The sample contains hundreds of thousands of distinct CDR3 sequences, over 35% of which appear only once. CDR1 is MGHRA, CDR2 YSYEKL, per germline. Between the trimmed V and J ends, which lost 0 bases and 3 bases, there was a span of 9 bases. This CDR3 is built from 14 residues. The source of the sample is a study of T cells in Graves' hyperthyroidism and ophthalmopathy. Thyroid ultrasound and orbital computed tomography, with clinical symptoms and serum thyroxine and TRAb, informed diagnoses.

This chain links TRBV4-1 with TRBJ2-7; a weak D match, TRBD2 (5 bases). The sequenced sample consisted of blood. The clonotype comes from a man between 18 and 35 years old with Graves' hyperthyroidism. The CDR3 DNA follows: TGCGCCAGCAGCCAAGATGCGGGTAACTACGAGCAGTACTTC. Amino acids: CASSQDAGNYEQYF.